The source of this T cell receptor (beta chain) is a study of cytomegalovirus exposure and HLA in healthy donors. The overall study: The 95 to 150 validation repertoires were produced on the same platform as the approximately 620 repertoires of the first cohort. This was reported in a later analysis.

A note on this clone: Its target is unknown.

Regarding the study as a whole: Using the classifier, cytomegalovirus status was reportedly diagnosed with high specificity and sensitivity.

The donors were in the roughly 130-subject validation cohort; that cohort was separate from the roughly 700-subject first cohort. The V segment lost 6 bases and the J segment 1 base; nucleotides outside the gene matches: 9. Germline CDR1 and CDR2: MDHEN and SYDVKM. The CDR3 runs 16 residues. TCRdb's table, derived via immunoSEQ multiplex PCR, lists solely in-frame clones and lacks some. The sample contains a few hundred thousand clones, roughly 90% of which appear only once. The sequence was collected from a young woman in good health and CMV-seronegative. The V call is TRBV28, the J call TRBJ2-1, with TRBD1 matching 7 bases. Sequencing input: PBMCs. The CDR3 nucleotides read TGTGCCAGCAGCGAACAGGGGATTTCATCCTACAATGAGCAGTTCTTC. This gives the protein CASSEQGISSYNEQFF. The full variable domain, completed using reference TRBV28 and TRBJ2-1, is DVKVTQSSRYLVKRTGEKVFLECVQDMDHENMFWYRQDPGLGLRLIYFSYDVKMKEKGDIPEGYSVSREKKERFSLILESASTNQTSMYLCASSEQGISSYNEQFFGPGTRLTVL.